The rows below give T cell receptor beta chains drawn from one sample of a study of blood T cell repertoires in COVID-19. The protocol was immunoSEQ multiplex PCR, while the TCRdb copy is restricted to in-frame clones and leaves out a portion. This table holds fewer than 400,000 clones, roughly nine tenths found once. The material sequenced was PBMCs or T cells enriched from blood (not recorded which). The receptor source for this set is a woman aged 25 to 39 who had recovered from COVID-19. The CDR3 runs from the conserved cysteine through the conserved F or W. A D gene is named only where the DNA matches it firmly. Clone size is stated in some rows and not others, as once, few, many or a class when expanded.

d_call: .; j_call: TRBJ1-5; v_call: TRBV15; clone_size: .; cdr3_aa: CATSPASVAGRRQPQHF; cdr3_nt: TGTGCCACCAGTCCGGCATCGGTGGCGGGCAGGAGGCAGCCCCAGCATTTT
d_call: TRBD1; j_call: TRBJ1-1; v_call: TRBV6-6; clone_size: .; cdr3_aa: CASRLQGDSTEAFF; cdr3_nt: TGTGCCAGCAGGCTACAGGGGGATTCCACTGAAGCTTTCTTT
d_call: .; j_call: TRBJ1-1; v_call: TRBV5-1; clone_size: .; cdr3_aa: CASSLGENTEAFF; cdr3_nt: TGCGCCAGCAGCTTGGGCGAAAACACTGAAGCTTTCTTT
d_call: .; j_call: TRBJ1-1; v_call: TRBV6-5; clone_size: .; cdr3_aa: CASSYSRQLGSEAFF; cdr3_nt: TGTGCCAGCAGTTACTCTAGACAGCTGGGGTCTGAAGCTTTCTTT
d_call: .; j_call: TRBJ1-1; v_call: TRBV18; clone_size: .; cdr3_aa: CASSVKNQGRGVNTEAFF; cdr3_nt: TGTGCCAGCTCAGTTAAGAACCAGGGCAGGGGAGTGAACACTGAAGCTTTCTTT
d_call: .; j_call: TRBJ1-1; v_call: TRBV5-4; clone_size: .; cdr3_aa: CASSATGNTEAFF; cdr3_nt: TGTGCCAGCAGCGCGACAGGAAACACTGAAGCTTTCTTT
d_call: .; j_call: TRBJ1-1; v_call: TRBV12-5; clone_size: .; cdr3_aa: CASGVYNFDTEAFF; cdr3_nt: TGTGCTAGTGGAGTTTACAATTTCGACACTGAAGCTTTCTTT
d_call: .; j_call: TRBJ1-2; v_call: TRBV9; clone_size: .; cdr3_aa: CASSVASIPNLDGYTF; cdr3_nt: TGTGCCAGCAGCGTAGCTTCTATCCCTAATCTCGATGGCTACACCTTC
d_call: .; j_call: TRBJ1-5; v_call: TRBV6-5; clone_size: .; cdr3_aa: CASSVGGSQPQHF; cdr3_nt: TGTGCCAGCAGCGTTGGAGGGAGTCAGCCCCAGCATTTT
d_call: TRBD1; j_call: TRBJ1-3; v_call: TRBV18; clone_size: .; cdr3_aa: CASSPLGQGGNTIYF; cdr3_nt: TGTGCCAGCTCACCTCTCGGACAGGGAGGAAACACCATATATTTT
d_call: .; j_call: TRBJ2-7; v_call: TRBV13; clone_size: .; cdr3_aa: CASSAGFYEQYF; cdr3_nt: TGTGCCAGCAGCGCAGGGTTCTACGAGCAGTACTTC
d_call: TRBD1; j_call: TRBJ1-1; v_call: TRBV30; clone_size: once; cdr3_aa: CAWSVGTAEAFF; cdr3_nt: TGTGCCTGGAGTGTCGGGACAGCTGAAGCTTTCTTT
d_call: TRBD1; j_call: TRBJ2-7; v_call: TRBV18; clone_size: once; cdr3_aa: CASSRSGTGSYEQYF; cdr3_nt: TGTGCCAGCTCACGATCCGGGACAGGGAGCTACGAGCAGTACTTC
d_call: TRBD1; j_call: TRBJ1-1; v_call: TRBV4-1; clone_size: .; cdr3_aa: CASSHAPGQGGTEAFF; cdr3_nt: TGCGCCAGCAGCCATGCCCCCGGACAGGGTGGGACTGAAGCTTTCTTT
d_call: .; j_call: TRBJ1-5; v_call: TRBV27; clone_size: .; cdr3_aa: CASRASYSNQPQHF; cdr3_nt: TGTGCCAGCAGGGCATCTTATAGCAATCAGCCCCAGCATTTT
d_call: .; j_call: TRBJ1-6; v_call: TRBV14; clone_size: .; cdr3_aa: CASSQGPFLHF; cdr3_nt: TGTGCCAGCAGCCAGGGGCCGTTCCTCCACTTT
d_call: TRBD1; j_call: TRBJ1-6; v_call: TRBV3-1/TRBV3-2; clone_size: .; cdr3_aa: CASSQRDSNSPLHF; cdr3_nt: TGTGCCAGCAGCCAGCGGGACAGTAATTCACCCCTCCACTTT
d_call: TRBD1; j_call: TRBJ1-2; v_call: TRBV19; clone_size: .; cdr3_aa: CASSQPGQGTYGYTF; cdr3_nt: TGTGCCAGTAGTCAGCCGGGACAGGGAACCTATGGCTACACCTTC
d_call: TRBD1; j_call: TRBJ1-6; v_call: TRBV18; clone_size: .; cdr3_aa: CASSLDREINNSPLHF; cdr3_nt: TGTGCCAGCTCACTGGACAGGGAGATAAATAATTCACCCCTCCACTTT
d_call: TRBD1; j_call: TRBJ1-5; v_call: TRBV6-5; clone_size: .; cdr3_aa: CASSYSDRTNQPQHF; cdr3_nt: TGTGCCAGCAGTTACTCGGACAGGACCAATCAGCCCCAGCATTTT
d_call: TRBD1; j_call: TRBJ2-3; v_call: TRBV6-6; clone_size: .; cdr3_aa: CASTKGDRGRDTQYF; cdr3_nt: TGTGCCAGCACCAAGGGGGACAGGGGGCGTGATACGCAGTATTTT
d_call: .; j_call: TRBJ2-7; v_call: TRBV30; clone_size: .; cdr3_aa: CAWSVRGDRQYF; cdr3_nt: TGTGCCTGGAGTGTACGCGGGGACAGGCAGTACTTC
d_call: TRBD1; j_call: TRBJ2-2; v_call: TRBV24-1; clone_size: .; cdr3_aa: CATSDLLGTGGSNTGELFF; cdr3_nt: TGTGCCACCAGTGATTTGCTGGGGACAGGGGGTTCGAACACCGGGGAGCTGTTTTTT
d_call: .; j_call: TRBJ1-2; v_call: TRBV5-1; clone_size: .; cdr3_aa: CASSPNRGQRNYGYTF; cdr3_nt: TGCGCCAGCAGCCCAAACCGTGGACAGAGAAACTATGGCTACACCTTC
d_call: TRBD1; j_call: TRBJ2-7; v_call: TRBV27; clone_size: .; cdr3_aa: CASSPPGQYEQYF; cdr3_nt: TGTGCCAGCAGTCCGCCGGGACAGTACGAGCAGTACTTC
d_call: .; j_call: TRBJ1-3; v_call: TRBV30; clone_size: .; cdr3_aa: CAWSTTFSSGNTIYF; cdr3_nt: TGTGCCTGGAGTACGACATTCAGCAGTGGAAACACCATATATTTT
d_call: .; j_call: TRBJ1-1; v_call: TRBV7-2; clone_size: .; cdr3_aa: CASSLEAAFNTEAFF; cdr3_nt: TGTGCCAGCAGCCTAGAGGCGGCTTTTAACACTGAAGCTTTCTTT
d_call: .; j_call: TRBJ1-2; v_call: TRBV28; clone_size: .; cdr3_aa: CAINDRTIRGYTF; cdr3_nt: TGTGCCATTAACGACAGGACAATACGCGGCTACACCTTC
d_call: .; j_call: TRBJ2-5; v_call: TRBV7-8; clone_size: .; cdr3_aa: CASSPQETQYF; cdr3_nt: TGTGCCAGCAGCCCACAAGAGACCCAGTACTTC
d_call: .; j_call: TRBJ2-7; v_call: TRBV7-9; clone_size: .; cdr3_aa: CASSLVAPEQYF; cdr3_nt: TGTGCCAGCAGCTTAGTGGCACCCGAGCAGTACTTC
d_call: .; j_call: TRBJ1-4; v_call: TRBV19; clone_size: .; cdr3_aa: CASRVSGAEKLFF; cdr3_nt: TGTGCCAGTAGGGTATCTGGGGCCGAAAAACTGTTTTTT
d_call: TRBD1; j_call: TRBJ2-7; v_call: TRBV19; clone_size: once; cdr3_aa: CASSIGQGRHEQYF; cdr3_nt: TGTGCCAGTAGTATAGGACAGGGTAGGCACGAGCAGTACTTC
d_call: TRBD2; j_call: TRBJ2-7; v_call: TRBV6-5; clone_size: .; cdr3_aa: CASSYSTSGISEQYF; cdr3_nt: TGTGCCAGCAGTTACTCGACTAGCGGGATTTCCGAGCAGTACTTC
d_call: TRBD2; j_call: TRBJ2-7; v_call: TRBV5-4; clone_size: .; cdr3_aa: CASSWGTSQTYEQYF; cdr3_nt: TGTGCCAGCAGCTGGGGGACTAGCCAAACCTACGAGCAGTACTTC
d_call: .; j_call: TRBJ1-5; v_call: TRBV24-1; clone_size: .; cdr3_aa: CATSDQGQPQHF; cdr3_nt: TGTGCCACCAGTGATCAGGGACAGCCCCAGCATTTT
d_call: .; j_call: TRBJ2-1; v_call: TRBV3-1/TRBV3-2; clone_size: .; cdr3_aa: CASSQDATGREYAYNEQFF; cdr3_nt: TGTGCCAGCAGCCAAGATGCCACGGGACGGGAGTATGCCTACAATGAGCAGTTCTTC
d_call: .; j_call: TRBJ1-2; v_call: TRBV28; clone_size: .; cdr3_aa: CASSSPVTINYGYTF; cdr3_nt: TGTGCCAGCAGCTCCCCGGTCACCATTAACTATGGCTACACCTTC
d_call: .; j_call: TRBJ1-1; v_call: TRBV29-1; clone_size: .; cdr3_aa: CSVDSPGAEAFF; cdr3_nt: TGCAGCGTTGATTCCCCAGGGGCTGAAGCTTTCTTT
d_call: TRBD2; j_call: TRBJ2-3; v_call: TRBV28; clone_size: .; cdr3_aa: CASSDIAGGTDTQYF; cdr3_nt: TGTGCCAGCAGTGACATAGCGGGAGGCACAGATACGCAGTATTTT
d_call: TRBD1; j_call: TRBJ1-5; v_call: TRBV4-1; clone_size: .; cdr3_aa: CASSQGTGGVINQPQHF; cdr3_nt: TGCGCCAGCAGCCAAGGGACAGGGGGCGTAATAAATCAGCCCCAGCATTTT
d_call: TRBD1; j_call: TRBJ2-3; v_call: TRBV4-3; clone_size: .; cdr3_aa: CASSQVVTGGRDTQYF; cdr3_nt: TGCGCCAGCAGCCAAGTTGTTACAGGGGGTCGAGATACGCAGTATTTT
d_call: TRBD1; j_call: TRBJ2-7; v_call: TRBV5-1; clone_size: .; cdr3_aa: CASSLLGQGFEQYF; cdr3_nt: TGCGCCAGCAGCTTGTTGGGACAGGGATTCGAGCAGTACTTC
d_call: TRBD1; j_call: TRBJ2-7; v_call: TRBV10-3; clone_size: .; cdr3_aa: CAILGQAAYEQYF; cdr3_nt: TGTGCCATCCTCGGACAGGCCGCCTACGAGCAGTACTTC
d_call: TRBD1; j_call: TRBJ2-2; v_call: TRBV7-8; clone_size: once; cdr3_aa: CASRSGDRVSPGELFF; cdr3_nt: TGTGCCAGCAGATCTGGAGACAGGGTATCTCCCGGGGAGCTGTTTTTT
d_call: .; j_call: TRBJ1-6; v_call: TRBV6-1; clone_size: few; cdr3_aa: CASSDSGDGMSPLHF; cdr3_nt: TGTGCCAGCAGTGATTCCGGGGATGGCATGTCACCCCTCCACTTT
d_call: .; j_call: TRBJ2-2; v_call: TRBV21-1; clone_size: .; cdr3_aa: CASSKRTGENTGELFF; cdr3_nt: TGTGCCAGCAGCAAACGGACAGGAGAGAACACCGGGGAGCTGTTTTTT
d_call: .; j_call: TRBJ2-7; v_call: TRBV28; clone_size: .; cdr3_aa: CASSFLRGSYEQYF; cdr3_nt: TGTGCCAGCAGTTTCCTCCGGGGGTCCTACGAGCAGTACTTC
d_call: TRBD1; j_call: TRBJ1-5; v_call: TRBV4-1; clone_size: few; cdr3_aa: CASSQVGDRVHF; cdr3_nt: TGCGCCAGCAGCCAAGTGGGGGACAGGGTGCATTTT